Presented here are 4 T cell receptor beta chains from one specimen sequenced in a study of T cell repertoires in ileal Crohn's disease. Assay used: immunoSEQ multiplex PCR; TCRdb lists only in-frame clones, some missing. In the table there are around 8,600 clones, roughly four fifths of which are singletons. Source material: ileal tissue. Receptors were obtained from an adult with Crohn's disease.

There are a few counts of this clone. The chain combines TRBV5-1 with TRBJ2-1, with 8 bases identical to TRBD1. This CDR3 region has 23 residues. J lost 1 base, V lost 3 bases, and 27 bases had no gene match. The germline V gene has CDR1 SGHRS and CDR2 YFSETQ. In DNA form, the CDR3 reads TGCGCCAGCAGCTGGAGGGGGTTGGGGGTCAGGGGGCGCGGGACGCTATCCTACAATGAGCAGTTCTTC. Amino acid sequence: CASSWRGLGVRGRGTLSYNEQFF.

Written as DNA, the CDR3 is TGTGCCAGCAGCTCTACCCAGGGTTATGCCTACGAGCAGTACTTC. Protein sequence: CASSSTQGYAYEQYF. This rearrangement joins TRBV7-9 to TRBJ2-7; a weak D match, TRBD1 (5 bases). The CDR3 loop spans 15 amino acids. Germline V gene lookup returns CDR1 SEHNR and CDR2 FQNEAQ (reference sequence). Trimming left V 4 bases short and J 2 bases short, with 15 bases between.

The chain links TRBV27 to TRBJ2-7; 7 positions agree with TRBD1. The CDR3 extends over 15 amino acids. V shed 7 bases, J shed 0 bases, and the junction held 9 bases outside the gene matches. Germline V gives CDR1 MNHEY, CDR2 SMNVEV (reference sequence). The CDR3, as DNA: TGTGCCAGCAAGAAACAGGGGCATAGCTCCTACGAGCAGTACTTC. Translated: CASKKQGHSSYEQYF.

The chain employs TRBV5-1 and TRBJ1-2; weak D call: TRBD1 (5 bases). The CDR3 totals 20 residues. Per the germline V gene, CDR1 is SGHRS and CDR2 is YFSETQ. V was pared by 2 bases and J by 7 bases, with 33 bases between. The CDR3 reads CASSFGTLRTMATHILGYTF. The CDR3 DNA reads TGCGCCAGCAGCTTCGGGACTTTACGAACTATGGCTACACACATCCTTGGCTACACCTTC. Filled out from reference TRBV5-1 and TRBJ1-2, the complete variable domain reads KAGVTQTPRYLIKTRGQQVTLSCSPISGHRSVSWYQQTPGQGLQFLFEYFSETQRNKGNFPGRFSGRQFSNSRSEMNVSTLELGDSALYLCASSFGTLRTMATHILGYTFGSGTRLTVV.